This T cell receptor beta chain was profiled in a study of T cell repertoires in cytomegalovirus infection. About this clonotype: Its antigen remains unknown.

TCRdb called the reads again in MiXCR, with one record for every CDR3 protein. The repertoire includes 140,000 to 150,000 distinct CDR3 sequences, roughly a third of them detected once, and roughly 50% sits in the top ten. The sequencing here drew on CD8+ T cells from cultured PBMCs, taken from culture after CMV antigen stimulation. The receptor comes from a human donor in good health (CMV status not recorded). Some clones in this sample may be carry-over from other donors' samples.

DNA of the CDR3: TGTGCCAACACCCCTCGGTTTTACAATGAGCAGTTCTTC. Encoded protein: CANTPRFYNEQFF. The rearrangement uses TRBV12-3 or TRBV12-4 and TRBJ2-1; D is unclear. CDR3 length equals 13 residues. Trimming took off 10 bases at V and 4 bases at J, with 14 bases between the two ends.